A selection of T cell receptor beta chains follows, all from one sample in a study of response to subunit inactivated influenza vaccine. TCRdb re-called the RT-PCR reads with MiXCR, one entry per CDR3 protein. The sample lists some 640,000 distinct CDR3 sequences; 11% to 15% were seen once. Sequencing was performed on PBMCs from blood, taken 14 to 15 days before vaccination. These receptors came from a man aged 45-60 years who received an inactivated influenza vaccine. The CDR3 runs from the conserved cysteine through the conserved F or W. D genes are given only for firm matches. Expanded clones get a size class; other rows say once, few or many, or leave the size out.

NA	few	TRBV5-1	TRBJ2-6	TGCGCCAGCAGCTTGCCCACGACTGGGGCCAACGTCCTGACTTTC	CASSLPTTGANVLTF
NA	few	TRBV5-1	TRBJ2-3	TGCGCCAGCTGGCTACTCGGCACAGATACGCAGTATTTT	CASWLLGTDTQYF
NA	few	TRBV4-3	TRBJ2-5	TGCGCCAGCAGCCAAGTGGTCTACCTCCAAGAGACCCAGTACTTC	CASSQVVYLQETQYF
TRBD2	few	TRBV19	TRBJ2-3	TGTGCCAGTAGTACGAGATTAGCGGGAGATGGGACAGATACGCAGTATTTT	CASSTRLAGDGTDTQYF
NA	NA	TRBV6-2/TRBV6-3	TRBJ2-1	TGTGCCAGCCGCTCTCCCAATGAGCAGTTCTTC	CASRSPNEQFF
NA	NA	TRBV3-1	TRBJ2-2	TGTGCCAGCCAAACGGGGGGCGAAAACACCGGGGAGCTGTTTTTT	CASQTGGENTGELFF
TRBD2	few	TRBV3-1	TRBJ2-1	TGTGCCAGCAGCTCATTTCCGGGACTAGCGGACAATGAGCAGTTCTTC	CASSSFPGLADNEQFF
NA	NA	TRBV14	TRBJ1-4	TGTGCCACCTCGTATGGAGGGGAAAAACTGTTTTTT	CATSYGGEKLFF
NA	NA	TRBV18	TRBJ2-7	TGTGCCAGCTCAGTTACAGGGAGAGGCGAGCAGTACTTC	CASSVTGRGEQYF
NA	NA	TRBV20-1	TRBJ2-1	TGCAGTGCTAATATCAGACTGAACAATGAGCAGTTCTTC	CSANIRLNNEQFF
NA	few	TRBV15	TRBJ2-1	TGTGCCACCAGCAGAGATTTTGGGACCCCGGGAAATGAGCAGTTCTTC	CATSRDFGTPGNEQFF
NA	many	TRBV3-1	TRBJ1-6	TGTGCCAGCAGTTCAATACGGGACGGAAATTCACCCCTCCACTTT	CASSSIRDGNSPLHF
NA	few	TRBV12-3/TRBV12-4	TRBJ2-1	TGTGCCAGCACCCGGCAGGGGGGCCTCCTATACAATGAGCAGTTCTTC	CASTRQGGLLYNEQFF
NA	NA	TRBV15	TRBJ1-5	TGTGCCACCAGCAGAGATTTGGGGTTAGTGAGGAATCAGCCCCAGCATTTT	CATSRDLGLVRNQPQHF
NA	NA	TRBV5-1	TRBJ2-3	TGCGCCAGCAAGACTCTATACGTACGGGAGAGTGGCACAGATACGCAGTATTTT	CASKTLYVRESGTDTQYF
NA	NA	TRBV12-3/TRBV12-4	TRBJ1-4	TGTGCCAGCAGTTTCGGGGGGGCCGTGAATGAAAAACTGTTTTTT	CASSFGGAVNEKLFF
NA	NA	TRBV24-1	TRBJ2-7	TGTGCCACCAGTGACCCCGGTAGGGGTCATGTTGAGCAGTACTTC	CATSDPGRGHVEQYF
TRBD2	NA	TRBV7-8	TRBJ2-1	TGTGCCAGCAGCTTAGTAGGGCGGGGGAGCTCCTACAATGAGCAGTTCTTC	CASSLVGRGSSYNEQFF
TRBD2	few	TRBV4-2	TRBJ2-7	TGTGCCAGCAGCCAGGGTAGCGGGAGGGCCTACGAGCAGTACTTC	CASSQGSGRAYEQYF
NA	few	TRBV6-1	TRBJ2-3	TGTGCCAGCAGTGAAGTGAGGGGGGTGAGCACAGATACGCAGTATTTT	CASSEVRGVSTDTQYF
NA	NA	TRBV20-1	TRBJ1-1	TGCAGTGCTAGTAATAGGTTTGGTGCCCCTATGAACACTGAAGCTTTCTTT	CSASNRFGAPMNTEAFF
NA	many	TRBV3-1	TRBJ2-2	TGTGCCAGCAGCCCAGGATCCCGGTCTGGGTACACCGGGGAGCTGTTTTTT	CASSPGSRSGYTGELFF
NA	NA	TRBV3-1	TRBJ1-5	TGTGCCAGCAGCCAAGTGGGAAGAGGACAGCCCCAGCATTTT	CASSQVGRGQPQHF
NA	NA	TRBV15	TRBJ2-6	TGTGCCACCAGCAGAGACGTAAACTCTGGGGCCAACGTCCTGACTTTC	CATSRDVNSGANVLTF
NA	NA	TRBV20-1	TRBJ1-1	TGCAGTGCTTTCATAGGGGGGATGAACACTGAAGCTTTCTTT	CSAFIGGMNTEAFF
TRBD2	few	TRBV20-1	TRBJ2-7	TGCAGTGCCCAAGGGACTAGTTTTTACCCCTACGAGCAGTACTTC	CSAQGTSFYPYEQYF
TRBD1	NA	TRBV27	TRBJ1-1	TGTGCCAGCAGTTTAAAGGACAGGGTGAACACTGAAGCTTTCTTT	CASSLKDRVNTEAFF
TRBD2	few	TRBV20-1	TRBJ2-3	TGCAGTGCTAGGACTAGCGGGGGGGCGAGCACAGATACGCAGTATTTT	CSARTSGGASTDTQYF
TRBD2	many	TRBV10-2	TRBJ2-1	TGCGCCCCAAGACCCGGGGGGGGGCAGTTCTTC	CAPRPGGGQFF
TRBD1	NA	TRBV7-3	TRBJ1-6	TGTGCCAGCACCTTATATGGGACAGGGAATAATTCACCCCTCCACTTT	CASTLYGTGNNSPLHF
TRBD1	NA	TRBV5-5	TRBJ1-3	TGTGCCAGCAGCTTAGGGGGCGCAGATCCGTCCATATATTTT	CASSLGGADPSIYF